One TCR beta chain is described in this entry. Its antigen is unknown. All patients were mismatch repair deficient, assessed by either PCR or immunohistochemistry. Trimming at V came to 2 bases and at J to 4 bases, leaving 9 bases not matched to a gene. Germline V gene sequence: CDR1 SQVTM, CDR2 ANQGSEA. This CDR3 is built from 16 residues. The data originate from a study of PD-1 blockade in mismatch repair-deficient tumors. Whole-study context: Patients had approximately 12 mismatch repair-deficient cancer types and were previously treated and progressing. Notes on the study in general: Tumor-resident clones, often undetectable pretreatment in blood, expanded then contracted after pembrolizumab.

Clones were sequenced by immunoSEQ multiplex PCR, and TCRdb holds only the in-frame ones, with some missing. Among roughly 38,000 clones listed, 75% to 90% were seen once. The chain has TRBV29-1 and TRBJ2-1; 9 nucleotides align to TRBD2. This TCR derives from an adult with mismatch repair-deficient cancer. The specimen was PBMCs, collected about 38 weeks after starting pembrolizumab. For the CDR3, the DNA is TGCAGCGTTGAACTCTTCCTGGCGGGAGGGTACAATGAGCAGTTCTTC. This codes for CSVELFLAGGYNEQFF.